This T cell receptor beta chain derives from a study of graft-versus-host responses after intestinal transplantation (dated by TCRdb to the early 2020s). Broadly, across the study: Recipients received multivisceral, liver-intestinal, or isolated intestinal transplants. A peak of at least 4% donor T cells among recipient peripheral blood mononuclear cells was the definition used for donor T cell macrochimerism. Alloreactive clones were identified by sequencing pre-transplant mixed lymphocyte reaction products and comparing them with unstimulated pre-transplant donor and recipient T cells. After intestinal transplantation, graft-versus-host and host-versus-graft alloreactive T cell clones were followed in the graft, circulation and bone marrow using bulk TCR-beta CDR3 sequencing. Instead of going to the commercial service, samples from a few later patients were sequenced in-house on an Illumina MiSeq and processed with MiXCR. Every recipient was given anti-thymocyte globulin induction, followed by about 3 years of maintenance tacrolimus and steroids. A cohort of about two dozen intestinal transplant recipients, including one retransplant, was enrolled, and 3 patients lacking pretransplant specimens were excluded.

With regard to this clone: No quality values exist for individual bases; no much larger clone is one base distant.

What the work shows at the level of the full study, not this receptor alone: The conclusions were limited by the relatively low number and heterogeneity of the intestinal transplant patients. Patients with donor T cell macrochimerism had high GvH to HvG T cell clonal ratios in their allografts. Early after transplant, peak levels of circulating GvH clones were associated with declines in HvG clones. GvH clones turned up in recipient bone marrow, with some appearing earlier in ileal mucosa or blood, a pattern consistent with an intestinal mucosal origin.

Receptor amplification or capture employed the immunoSEQ multiplex PCR assay. In most patients, genomic DNA was isolated using the Qiagen DNeasy Blood and Tissue Kit and sent frozen to Adaptive Biotechnologies for TCR sequencing. High-throughput TCR-beta CDR3 sequencing of genomic DNA from most patients was performed by Adaptive Biotechnologies. Turning to the authors' computational methods: TCR sequencing data for 18 patients were retrieved from Adaptive's ImmunoSEQ software; three other patients were processed with MiXCR and VDJtools. CD4 versus CD8 sorting errors were corrected by removing sequences found in both subsets at a frequency ratio below 5:1. CDR3 nucleotide sequences shared by donor and recipient were removed because the origin of these sequences could not be assigned. At least 2-fold expansion over unstimulated cells and a minimum CFSE-low frequency of 0.002% (template counts) or 0.001% (read counts) were required for clones to be classified as alloreactive. Mappable clones were those detected in sequenced pre-transplant spleen, lymph node, or MLR CFSE-low populations of the donor or recipient. Cumulative frequency of alloreactive clones was calculated as a percentage of all sequences weighted by copy number. TCRdb carries this immuneACCESS record with in-frame sequences only. Its versions omit some clonotypes, under half of them owing to an unresolved V gene in the studies checked, with the rest unexplained. V, J and clone size derive from that table, while D and trimming were established from the DNA sequence. The sample data list approximately 8,300 clones, and around 28% of these were observed just once. The ten largest account for less than 5.5% of the sample.

Reading the label with the study, this specimen's time point is: cells obtained before transplantation from donor or recipient. In the mixed lymphocyte reactions, approximately 200,000 CFSE-labeled pre-transplant responders were plated with approximately 200,000 irradiated violet-dye-labeled stimulators and cultured for 5 to 6 days. Proliferating CD3+CD4+CFSE-low and CD3+CD8+CFSE-low responder cells were FACS-sorted on a BD Influx sorter after the mixed lymphocyte reaction. The germline ends are 23 bases apart after V is trimmed by 5 bases and J by 4 bases. From a lookup of the germline V gene (reference sequence), CDR1 and CDR2 are LNHNV and YYDKDF. From its cysteine to its phenylalanine, the CDR3 spans 17 amino acids. Only CDR3 DNA is held: 51 bases, read in frame from base 1.

The sequence was obtained from a human patient who was an organ donor for intestinal transplantation. Source: alloreactive CD8+ T cells from a mixed lymphocyte reaction culture, taken before transplantation. Explained via the paper, the cell subset or site label denotes: CFSE-low proliferating T cells sorted from approximately 6-day pre-transplant mixed lymphocyte reaction (GvH or HvG direction). The chain is made from TRBV15 and TRBJ1-2; the D gene is perhaps TRBD1, from 6 matching bases. The DNA sequence reads TGTGCCACCAGCTTAGTCGGAAGGGGGGGAAAGACCTATGGCTACACCTTC. This yields the protein CATSLVGRGGKTYGYTF.